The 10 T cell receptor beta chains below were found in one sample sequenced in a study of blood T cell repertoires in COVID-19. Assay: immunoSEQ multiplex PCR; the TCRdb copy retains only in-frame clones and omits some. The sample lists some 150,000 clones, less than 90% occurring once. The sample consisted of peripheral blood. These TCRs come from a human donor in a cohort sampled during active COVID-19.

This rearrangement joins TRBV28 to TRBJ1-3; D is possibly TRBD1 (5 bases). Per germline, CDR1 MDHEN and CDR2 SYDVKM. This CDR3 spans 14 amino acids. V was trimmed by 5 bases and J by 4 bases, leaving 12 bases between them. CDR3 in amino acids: CASSLLQGGNTIYF. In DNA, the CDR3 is TGTGCCAGCAGTCTCCTCCAGGGCGGAAACACCATATATTTT. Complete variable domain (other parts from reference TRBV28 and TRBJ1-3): DVKVTQSSRYLVKRTGEKVFLECVQDMDHENMFWYRQDPGLGLRLIYFSYDVKMKEKGDIPEGYSVSREKKERFSLILESASTNQTSMYLCASSLLQGGNTIYFGEGSWLTVV.

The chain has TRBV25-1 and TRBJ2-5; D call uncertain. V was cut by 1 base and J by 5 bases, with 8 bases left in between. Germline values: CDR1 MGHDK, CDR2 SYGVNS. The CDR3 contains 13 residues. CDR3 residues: CASSEWLRETQYF. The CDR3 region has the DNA TGTGCCAGCAGTGAATGGTTGAGGGAGACCCAGTACTTC.

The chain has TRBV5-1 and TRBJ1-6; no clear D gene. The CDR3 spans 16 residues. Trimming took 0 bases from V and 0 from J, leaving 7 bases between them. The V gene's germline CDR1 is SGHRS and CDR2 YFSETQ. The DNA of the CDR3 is TGCGCCAGCAGCTTGGGGGAGAGCTCCTATAATTCACCCCTCCACTTT. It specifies CASSLGESSYNSPLHF.

Written as DNA, the CDR3 is TGTGCCAGCAGCTTAATACTAGAGGAGACCCAGTACTTC. Protein: CASSLILEETQYF. The genes are TRBV11-3 and TRBJ2-5, with D possibly TRBD2 on 5 matching bases. V was pared by 2 bases and J by 5 bases, with 9 bases between. The CDR3 is 13 residues long. The germline V gene encodes CDR1 SGHNT and CDR2 YENEEA.

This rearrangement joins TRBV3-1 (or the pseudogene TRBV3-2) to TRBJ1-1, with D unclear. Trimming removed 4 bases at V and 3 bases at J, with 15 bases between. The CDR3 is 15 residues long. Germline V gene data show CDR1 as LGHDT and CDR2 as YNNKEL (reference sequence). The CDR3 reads CASSPVWETDTEAFF. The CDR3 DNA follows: TGTGCCAGCAGCCCAGTCTGGGAGACCGACACTGAAGCTTTCTTT.

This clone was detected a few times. CDR3 sequence: CASSSAVGSYGYTF. Written as DNA, the CDR3 is TGTGCCAGCAGCTCGGCGGTCGGGAGCTATGGCTACACCTTC. The chain carries TRBV11-2 and TRBJ1-2; D not resolved. This CDR3 has 14 amino acids. Trimming cost V 4 bases and J 4 bases, with 13 bases left between them. Germline CDR1 reads SGHAT; CDR2 reads FQNNGV.

CDR3 DNA sequence: TGTGCCAGCAGTTCAGACCCGGGACACTACAATGAGCAGTTCTTC. Amino acids: CASSSDPGHYNEQFF. The rearrangement links TRBV6-5 to TRBJ2-1; D possibly corresponds to TRBD1 (6 bases). Germline assignment: CDR1 MNHEY and CDR2 SVGAGI. This CDR3 has 15 residues. Trimming left V 4 bases short and J 3 bases short, with 13 bases between.

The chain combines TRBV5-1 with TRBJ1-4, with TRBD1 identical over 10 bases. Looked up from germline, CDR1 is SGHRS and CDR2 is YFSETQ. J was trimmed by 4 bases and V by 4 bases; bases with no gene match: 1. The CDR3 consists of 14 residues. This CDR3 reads CASSRTGGNEKLFF. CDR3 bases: TGCGCCAGCAGCCGGACAGGGGGTAATGAAAAACTGTTTTTT.

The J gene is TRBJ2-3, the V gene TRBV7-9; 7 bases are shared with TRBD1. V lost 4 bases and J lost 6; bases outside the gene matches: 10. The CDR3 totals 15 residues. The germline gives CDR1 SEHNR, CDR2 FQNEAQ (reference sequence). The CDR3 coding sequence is TGTGCCAGCAGCTCCAGGTCACTACAGGGGGATACGCAGTATTTT. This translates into CASSSRSLQGDTQYF.

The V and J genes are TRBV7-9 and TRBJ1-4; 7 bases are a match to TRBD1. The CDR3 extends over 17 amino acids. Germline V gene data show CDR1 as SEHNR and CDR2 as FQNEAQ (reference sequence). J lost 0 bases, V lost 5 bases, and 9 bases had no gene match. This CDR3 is CASSARDSKSTNEKLFF. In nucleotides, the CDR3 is TGTGCCAGCAGCGCCCGGGACAGTAAATCAACTAATGAAAAACTGTTTTTT.